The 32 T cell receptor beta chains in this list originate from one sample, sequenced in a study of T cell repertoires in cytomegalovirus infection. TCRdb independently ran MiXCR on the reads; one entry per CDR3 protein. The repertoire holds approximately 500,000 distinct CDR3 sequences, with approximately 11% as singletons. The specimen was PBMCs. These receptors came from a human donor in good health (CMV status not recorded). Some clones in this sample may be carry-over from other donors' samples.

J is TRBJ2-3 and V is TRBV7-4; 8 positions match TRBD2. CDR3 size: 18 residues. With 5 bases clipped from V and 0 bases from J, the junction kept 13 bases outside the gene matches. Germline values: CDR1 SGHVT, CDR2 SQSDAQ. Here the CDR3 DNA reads TGTGCCAGCAGCCCCCCAGTGAATAGCGGGGATAGCACAGATACGCAGTATTTT. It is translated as CASSPPVNSGDSTDTQYF.

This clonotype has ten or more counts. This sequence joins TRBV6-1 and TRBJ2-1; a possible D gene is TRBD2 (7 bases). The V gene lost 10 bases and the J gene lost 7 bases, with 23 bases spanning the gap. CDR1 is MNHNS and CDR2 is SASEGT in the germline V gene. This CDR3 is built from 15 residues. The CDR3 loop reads CATLLGGAFPNEQFF. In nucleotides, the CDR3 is TGTGCCACCTTGCTAGGGGGGGCTTTCCCTAATGAGCAGTTCTTC.

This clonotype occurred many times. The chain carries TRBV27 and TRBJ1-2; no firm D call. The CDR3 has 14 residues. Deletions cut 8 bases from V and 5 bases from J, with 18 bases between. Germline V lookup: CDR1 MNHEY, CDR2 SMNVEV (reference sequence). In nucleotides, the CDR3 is TGTGCCAGCTCCCTTAACCCCCTCTTGTATGGCTACACCTTC. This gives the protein CASSLNPLLYGYTF.

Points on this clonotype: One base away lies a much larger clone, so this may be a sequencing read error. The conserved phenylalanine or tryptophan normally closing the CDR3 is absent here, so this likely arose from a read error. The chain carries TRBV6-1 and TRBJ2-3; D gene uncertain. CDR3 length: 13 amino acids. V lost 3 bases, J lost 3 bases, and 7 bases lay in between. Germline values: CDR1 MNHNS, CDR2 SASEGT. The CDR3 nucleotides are TGTGCCAGCAGTGACCCTCGAACAGATACGCAGTATCTT. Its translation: CASSDPRTDTQYL.

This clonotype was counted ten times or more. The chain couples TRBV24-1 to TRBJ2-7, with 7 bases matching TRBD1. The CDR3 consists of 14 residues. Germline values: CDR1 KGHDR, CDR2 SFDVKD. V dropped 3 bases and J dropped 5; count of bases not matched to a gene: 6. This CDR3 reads CATSDTRGGDEQYF. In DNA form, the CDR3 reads TGTGCCACCAGTGATACCCGAGGGGGCGACGAGCAGTACTTC.

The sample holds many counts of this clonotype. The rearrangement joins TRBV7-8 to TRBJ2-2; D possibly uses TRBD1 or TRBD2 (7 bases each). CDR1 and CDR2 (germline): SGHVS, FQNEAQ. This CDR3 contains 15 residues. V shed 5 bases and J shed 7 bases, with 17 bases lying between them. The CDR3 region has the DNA TGTGCCAGCAGCCACGCTACAGGGGAGGGCGGGGAGCTGTTTTTT. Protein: CASSHATGEGGELFF.

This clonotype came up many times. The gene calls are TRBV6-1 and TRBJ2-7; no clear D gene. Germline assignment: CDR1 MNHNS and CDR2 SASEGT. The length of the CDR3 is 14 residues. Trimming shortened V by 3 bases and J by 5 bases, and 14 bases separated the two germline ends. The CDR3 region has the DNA TGTGCCAGCAGTGATGATCCAGTCGAGGACGAGCAGTACTTC. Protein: CASSDDPVEDEQYF.

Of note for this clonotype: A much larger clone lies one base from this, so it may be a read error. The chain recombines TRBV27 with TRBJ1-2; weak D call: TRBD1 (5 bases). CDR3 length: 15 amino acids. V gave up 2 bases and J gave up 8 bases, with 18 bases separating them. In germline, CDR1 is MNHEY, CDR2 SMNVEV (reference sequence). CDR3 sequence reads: CASSLAGYGGEGYTF. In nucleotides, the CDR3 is TGTGCCAGCAGTTTAGCAGGGTACGGAGGCGAAGGCTACACCTTC.

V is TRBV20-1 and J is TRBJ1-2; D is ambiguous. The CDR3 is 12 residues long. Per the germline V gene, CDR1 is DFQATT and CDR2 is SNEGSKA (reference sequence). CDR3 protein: CSPNDGNYGYTF. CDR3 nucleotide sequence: TGCAGCCCTAATGACGGGAACTATGGCTACACCTTC.

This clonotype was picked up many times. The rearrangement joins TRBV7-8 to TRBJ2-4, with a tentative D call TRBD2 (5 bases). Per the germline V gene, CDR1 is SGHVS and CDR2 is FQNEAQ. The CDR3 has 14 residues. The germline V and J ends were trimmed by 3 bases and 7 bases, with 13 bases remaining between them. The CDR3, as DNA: TGTGCCAGCAGCTTTACTAGATCTCCTAACATTCAGTACTTC. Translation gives CASSFTRSPNIQYF.

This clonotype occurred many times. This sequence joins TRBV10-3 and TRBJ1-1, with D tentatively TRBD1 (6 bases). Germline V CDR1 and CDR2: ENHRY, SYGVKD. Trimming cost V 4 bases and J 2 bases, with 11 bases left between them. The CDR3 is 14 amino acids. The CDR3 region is CAISAAGDNTEAFF. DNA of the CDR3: TGTGCCATCAGTGCTGCAGGGGATAACACTGAAGCTTTCTTT.

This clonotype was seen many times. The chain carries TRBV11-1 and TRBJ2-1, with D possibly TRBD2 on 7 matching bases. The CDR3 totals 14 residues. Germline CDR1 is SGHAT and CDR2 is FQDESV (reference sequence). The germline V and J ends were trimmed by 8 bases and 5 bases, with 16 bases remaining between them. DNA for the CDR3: TGTGCCAGCGGGGGGGCAGGGAGGAACAATGAGCAGTTCTTC. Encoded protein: CASGGAGRNNEQFF.

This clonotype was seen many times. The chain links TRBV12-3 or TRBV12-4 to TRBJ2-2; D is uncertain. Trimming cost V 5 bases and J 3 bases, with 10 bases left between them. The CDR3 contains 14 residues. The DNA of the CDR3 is TGTGCCAGCAGTCCCCAGGACGACACCGGGGAGCTGTTTTTT. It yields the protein CASSPQDDTGELFF.

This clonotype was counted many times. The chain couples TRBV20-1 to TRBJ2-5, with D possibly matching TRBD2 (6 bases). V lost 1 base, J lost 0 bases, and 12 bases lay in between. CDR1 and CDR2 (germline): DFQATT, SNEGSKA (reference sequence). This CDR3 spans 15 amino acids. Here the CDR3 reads CSARAKAGYQETQYF. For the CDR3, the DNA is TGCAGTGCTAGAGCAAAGGCGGGGTACCAAGAGACCCAGTACTTC.

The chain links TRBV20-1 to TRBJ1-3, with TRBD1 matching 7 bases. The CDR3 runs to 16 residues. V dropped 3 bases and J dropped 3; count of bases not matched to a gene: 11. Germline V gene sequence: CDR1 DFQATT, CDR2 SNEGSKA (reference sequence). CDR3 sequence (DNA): TGCAGTGCTAGGTCGGGACAGCGGAAGTTTGGAAACACCATATATTTT. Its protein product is CSARSGQRKFGNTIYF.

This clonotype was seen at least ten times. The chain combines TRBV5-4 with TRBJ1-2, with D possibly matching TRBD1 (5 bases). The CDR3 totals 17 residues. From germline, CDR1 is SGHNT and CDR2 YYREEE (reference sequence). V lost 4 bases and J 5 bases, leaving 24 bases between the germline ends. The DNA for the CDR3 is TGTGCCAGCAGCCCGGACCCTATTAACGTGGGGGGGTATGGCTACACCTTC. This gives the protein CASSPDPINVGGYGYTF. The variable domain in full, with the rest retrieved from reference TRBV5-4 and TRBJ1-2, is ETGVTQSPTHLIKTRGQQVTLRCSSQSGHNTVSWYQQALGQGPQFIFQYYREEENGRGNFPPRFSGLQFPNYSSELNVNALELDDSALYLCASSPDPINVGGYGYTFGSGTRLTVV.

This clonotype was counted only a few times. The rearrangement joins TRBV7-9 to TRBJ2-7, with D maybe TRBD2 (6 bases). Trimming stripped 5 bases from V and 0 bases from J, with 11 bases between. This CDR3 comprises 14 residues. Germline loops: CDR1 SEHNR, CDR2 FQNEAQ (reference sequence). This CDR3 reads CASSRDSSSYEQYF. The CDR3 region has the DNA TGTGCCAGCAGCCGGGACTCCAGCTCCTACGAGCAGTACTTC.

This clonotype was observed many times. The CDR3 nucleotides read TGTGCCAGTAGTCAGAACTCCCGAGATAGCAATCAGCCCCAGCATTTT. It codes for CASSQNSRDSNQPQHF. The V and J genes are TRBV19 and TRBJ1-5, with D uncertain. The CDR3 length is 16 residues. Germline-derived CDR1 and CDR2 are LNHDA and SQIVND (reference sequence). Trimming removed 5 bases from V and 0 bases from J, with 14 bases in between.

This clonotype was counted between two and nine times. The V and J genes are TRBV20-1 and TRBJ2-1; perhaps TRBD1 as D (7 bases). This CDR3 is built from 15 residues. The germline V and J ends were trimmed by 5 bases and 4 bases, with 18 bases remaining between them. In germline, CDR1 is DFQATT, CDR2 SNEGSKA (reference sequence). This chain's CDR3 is CSAPTRGVRYNEQFF. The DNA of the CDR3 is TGCAGTGCTCCCACCAGGGGGGTAAGGTACAATGAGCAGTTCTTC.

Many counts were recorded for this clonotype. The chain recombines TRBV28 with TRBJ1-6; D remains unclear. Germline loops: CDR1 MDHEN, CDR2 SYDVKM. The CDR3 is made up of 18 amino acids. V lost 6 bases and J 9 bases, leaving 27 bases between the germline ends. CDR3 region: CASRKTATLKTGGSPLHF. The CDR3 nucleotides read TGTGCCAGCAGAAAGACGGCTACCCTGAAAACGGGTGGTTCACCCCTCCACTTT.

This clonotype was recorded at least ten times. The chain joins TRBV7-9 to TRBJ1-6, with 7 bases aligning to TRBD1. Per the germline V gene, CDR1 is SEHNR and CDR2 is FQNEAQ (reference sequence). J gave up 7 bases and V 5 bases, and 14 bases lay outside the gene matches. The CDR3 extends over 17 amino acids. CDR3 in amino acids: CASSGQATNRGNSPLHF. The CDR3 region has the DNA TGTGCCAGCAGCGGACAGGCGACGAATAGGGGGAATTCACCCCTCCACTTT.

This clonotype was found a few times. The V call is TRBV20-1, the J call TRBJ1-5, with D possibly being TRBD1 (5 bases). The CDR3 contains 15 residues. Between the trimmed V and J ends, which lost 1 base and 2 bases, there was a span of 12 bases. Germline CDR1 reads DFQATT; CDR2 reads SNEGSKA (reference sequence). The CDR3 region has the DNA TGCAGTGCTAGAGGGTCGGGGGTTGGCAATCAGCCCCAGCATTTT. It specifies CSARGSGVGNQPQHF.

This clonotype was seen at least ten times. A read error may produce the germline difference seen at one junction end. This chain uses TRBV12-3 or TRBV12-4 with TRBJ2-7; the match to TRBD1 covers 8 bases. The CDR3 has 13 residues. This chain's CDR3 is CASSLGQGYEQYF. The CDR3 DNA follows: TGTGCCAGCAGCTTAGGACAGGGCTACGAGCAGTACTTC.

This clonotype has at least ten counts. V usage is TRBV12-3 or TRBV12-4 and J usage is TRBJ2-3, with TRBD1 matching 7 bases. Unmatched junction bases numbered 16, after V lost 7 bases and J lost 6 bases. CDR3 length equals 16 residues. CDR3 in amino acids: CASTLSGTAFLDTQYF. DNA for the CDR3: TGTGCCAGCACCTTATCCGGGACAGCCTTCCTGGATACGCAGTATTTT.

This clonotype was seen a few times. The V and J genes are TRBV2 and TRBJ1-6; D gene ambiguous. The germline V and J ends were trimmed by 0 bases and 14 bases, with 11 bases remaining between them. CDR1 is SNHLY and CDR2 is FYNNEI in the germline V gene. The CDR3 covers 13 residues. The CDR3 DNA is TGTGCCAGCAGTGAAGCGGCCCACAACGCCCTCCACTTT. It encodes CASSEAAHNALHF.

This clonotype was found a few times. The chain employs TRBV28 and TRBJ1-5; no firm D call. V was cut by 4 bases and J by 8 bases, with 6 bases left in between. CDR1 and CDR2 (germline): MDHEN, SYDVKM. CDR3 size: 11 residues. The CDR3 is CASSSPEPQHF. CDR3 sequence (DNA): TGTGCCAGCAGTTCCCCGGAGCCCCAGCATTTT.

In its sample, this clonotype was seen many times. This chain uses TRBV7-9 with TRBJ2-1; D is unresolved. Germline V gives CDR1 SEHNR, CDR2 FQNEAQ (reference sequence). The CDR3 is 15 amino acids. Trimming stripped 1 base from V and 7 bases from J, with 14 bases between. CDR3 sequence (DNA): TGTGCCAGCAGCTTAGGGCTATACGGGCGGAATGAGCAGTTCTTC. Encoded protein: CASSLGLYGRNEQFF.

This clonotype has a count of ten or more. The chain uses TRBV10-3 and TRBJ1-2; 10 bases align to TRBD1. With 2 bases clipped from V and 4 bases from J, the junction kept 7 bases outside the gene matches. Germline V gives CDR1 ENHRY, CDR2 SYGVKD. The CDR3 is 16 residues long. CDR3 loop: CAISERLGQGTYGYTF. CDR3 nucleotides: TGTGCCATCAGTGAGAGACTGGGACAGGGGACCTATGGCTACACCTTC.

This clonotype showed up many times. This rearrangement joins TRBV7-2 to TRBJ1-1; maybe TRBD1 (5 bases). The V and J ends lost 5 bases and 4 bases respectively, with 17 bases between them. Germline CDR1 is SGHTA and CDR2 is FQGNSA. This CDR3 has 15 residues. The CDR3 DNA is TGTGCCAGCAGCCCAAATACAGGTAGTCGCACTGAAGCTTTCTTT. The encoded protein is CASSPNTGSRTEAFF.

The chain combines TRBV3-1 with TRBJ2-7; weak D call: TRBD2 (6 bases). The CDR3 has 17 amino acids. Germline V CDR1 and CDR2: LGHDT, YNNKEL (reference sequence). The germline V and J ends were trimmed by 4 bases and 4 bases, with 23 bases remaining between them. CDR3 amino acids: CASSPGLGLATFYEQYF. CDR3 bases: TGTGCCAGCAGCCCGGGTTTGGGGCTAGCGACTTTTTACGAGCAGTACTTC.

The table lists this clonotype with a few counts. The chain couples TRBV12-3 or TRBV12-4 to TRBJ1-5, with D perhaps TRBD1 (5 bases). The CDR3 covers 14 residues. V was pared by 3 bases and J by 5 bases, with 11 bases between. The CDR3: CASSFSGFYQPQHF. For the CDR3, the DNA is TGTGCCAGCAGTTTCTCAGGGTTCTATCAGCCCCAGCATTTT.

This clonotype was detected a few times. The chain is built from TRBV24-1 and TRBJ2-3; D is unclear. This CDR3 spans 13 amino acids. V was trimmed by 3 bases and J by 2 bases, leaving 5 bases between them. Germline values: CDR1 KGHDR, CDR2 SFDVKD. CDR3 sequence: CATSDRLTDTQYF. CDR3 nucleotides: TGTGCCACCAGTGATCGTCTCACAGATACGCAGTATTTT.